One and the same sample provided the 29 T cell receptor beta chains below, sequenced in a study of shared clonotypes between healthy human individuals. Naive CD8 cells, CD45RO-negative and positively selected for CCR7, excluded terminally differentiated effector memory CD45RA+ cells. Clones were read by immunoSEQ multiplex PCR, and TCRdb kept only the in-frame ones, dropping some. The repertoire consists of roughly 2.1 million clones, with roughly 91% occurring once and the leading ten covering over 1.5%. The sequencing sample was made of naive CD8+ T cells from PBMCs. The receptors originated from a man aged 18-30 years in good health. Some clones in this sample may be carry-over from other donors' samples.

The chain couples TRBV9 to TRBJ2-2; D might be TRBD2 (6 bases). The V gene lost 3 bases and the J gene lost 0 bases, with 15 bases spanning the gap. Germline V gives CDR1 SGDLS, CDR2 YYNGEE. The CDR3 length is 17 residues. Here the CDR3 DNA reads TGTGCCAGCAGCGGTGATCCGGGACTGACGAACACCGGGGAGCTGTTTTTT. Translating gives CASSGDPGLTNTGELFF.

This clone has more than one count but fewer than ten. The chain links TRBV2 to TRBJ1-3, with D tentatively TRBD1 (5 bases). The CDR3 runs to 13 residues. Deletions cut 10 bases from V and 4 bases from J, with 14 bases between. Germline lookup yields CDR1 SNHLY and CDR2 FYNNEI. The CDR3 DNA sequence: TGTGCCATATACCAGGGTTCCGGAAACACCATATATTTT. Translated, it gives CAIYQGSGNTIYF.

The chain carries TRBV6-5 and TRBJ2-5; D is perhaps TRBD1 (6 bases). V shed 4 bases and J shed 5 bases, with 11 bases lying between them. The CDR3 consists of 13 residues. The V gene's germline CDR1 is MNHEY and CDR2 SVGAGI. The CDR3 DNA is TGTGCCAGCAGTTTGCACAGGGTGGAGACCCAGTACTTC. Protein: CASSLHRVETQYF.

This clone was recorded only once. The genes are TRBV9 and TRBJ2-7; D perhaps matches TRBD1 (8 bases). CDR1 and CDR2 (germline): SGDLS, YYNGEE. V lost 3 bases and J lost 4, with 17 bases in between. This CDR3 is built from 15 residues. The DNA for the CDR3 is TGTGCCAGCAGCGCCAGGACAGGGCGGGAGTACGAGCAGTACTTC. Translating it yields CASSARTGREYEQYF.

The V and J genes are TRBV18 and TRBJ2-2; perhaps TRBD2 as D (6 bases). Per germline, CDR1 KGHSH and CDR2 LQKENI. V was shortened by 4 bases and J by 4 bases, with 19 bases between the two germline ends. This CDR3 has 17 amino acids. CDR3 nucleotide sequence: TGTGCCAGCTCACGGAGGGGCGGGGTCCTGGTCACCGGGGAGCTGTTTTTT. Its protein product is CASSRRGGVLVTGELFF.

This clone occurred once. The chain recombines TRBV19 with TRBJ2-5, with 8 nucleotides matching TRBD2. V lost 5 bases to trimming and J lost 5 bases; unmatched junction nucleotides: 4. Germline V gene data show CDR1 as LNHDA and CDR2 as SQIVND (reference sequence). The CDR3 has 13 residues. CDR3 residues: CASSFGLAETQYF. Written as DNA, the CDR3 is TGTGCCAGTAGTTTTGGACTAGCTGAGACCCAGTACTTC.

This rearrangement joins TRBV19 to TRBJ2-2; 8 bases agree with TRBD2. CDR1 and CDR2 (germline): LNHDA, SQIVND (reference sequence). The V and J ends lost 6 bases and 6 bases, in that order; junction bases with no gene match: 3. The CDR3 is made up of 13 amino acids. The CDR3 reads CASRQRGSGELFF. In DNA form, the CDR3 reads TGTGCCAGTAGACAGCGGGGGTCCGGGGAGCTGTTTTTT.

This chain joins TRBV5-6 and TRBJ2-7; tentatively, D is TRBD2 (5 bases). Germline assignment: CDR1 SGHDT and CDR2 YYEEEE. Trimming pared 1 base from V and 0 bases from J, leaving 11 bases between. The CDR3 consists of 15 residues. In DNA, the CDR3 is TGTGCCAGCAGCTTGACGCGGGTTTACTCCTACGAGCAGTACTTC. Translating it yields CASSLTRVYSYEQYF. The full variable domain, its missing parts supplied by reference TRBV5-6 and TRBJ2-7, is DAGVTQSPTHLIKTRGQQVTLRCSPKSGHDTVSWYQQALGQGPQFIFQYYEEEERQRGNFPDRFSGHQFPNYSSELNVNALLLGDSALYLCASSLTRVYSYEQYFGPGTRLTVT.

The V gene is TRBV5-1, the J gene TRBJ2-5, with 7 nucleotides matching TRBD1. This CDR3 region has 14 residues. Germline lookup yields CDR1 SGHRS and CDR2 YFSETQ. After removal of 3 bases from V and 2 bases from J, the junction contained 4 bases not matched to a gene. The CDR3 DNA reads TGCGCCAGCAGCTGGATGGGACAGCAAGAGACCCAGTACTTC. This encodes CASSWMGQQETQYF.

The chain employs TRBV6-5 and TRBJ2-7; TRBD2 might be the D (7 bases). V was trimmed by 4 bases and J by 7 bases, leaving 11 bases between them. In germline, CDR1 is MNHEY, CDR2 SVGAGI. The CDR3 has 12 amino acids. The CDR3 coding sequence is TGTGCCAGCAGTTGGGGGGGGCGGGAGCAGTACTTC. This sequence encodes CASSWGGREQYF.

This sequence joins TRBV11-2 and TRBJ1-2; D is ambiguous. V lost 5 bases and J 7 bases, leaving 17 bases between the germline ends. CDR3 size: 14 residues. Germline loops: CDR1 SGHAT, CDR2 FQNNGV. CDR3 sequence: CASSPSGRGTGYTF. For the CDR3, the DNA is TGTGCCAGCAGCCCCAGTGGGCGAGGTACTGGCTACACCTTC.

The rearrangement uses TRBV5-4 and TRBJ1-2, with TRBD1 matching 8 bases. V lost 0 bases, J lost 6 bases, and 13 bases stayed unmatched. This CDR3 spans 17 amino acids. From germline, CDR1 is SGHNT and CDR2 YYREEE (reference sequence). CDR3 nucleotides: TGTGCCAGCAGCTTGGGCCCACTCACGGACAGGGCCCATGGCTACACCTTC. Translation: CASSLGPLTDRAHGYTF.

The V and J genes are TRBV4-1 and TRBJ1-5, with TRBD1 matching over 8 bases. CDR3 length: 16 amino acids. Looked up from germline, CDR1 is MGHRA and CDR2 is YSYEKL. Losses at the gene ends were 1 base for V and 3 bases for J; bases not matched to a gene: 5. The DNA of the CDR3 is TGCGCCAGCAGCCAAGGGACAGGGCTTCCCAATCAGCCCCAGCATTTT. Translated: CASSQGTGLPNQPQHF.

V gene TRBV7-9 combines with J gene TRBJ2-7; the match to TRBD1 covers 9 bases. With 5 bases clipped from V and 7 bases from J, the junction kept 9 bases outside the gene matches. CDR1 is SEHNR, CDR2 FQNEAQ, per germline (reference sequence). The CDR3 has 14 residues. The CDR3: CASSLTGGSGEQYF. The CDR3 bases are TGTGCCAGCAGCCTCACAGGGGGCTCAGGGGAGCAGTACTTC.

This clone was observed a single time. Other nucleotide sequences in the sample specify the same CDR3. This chain uses TRBV27 with TRBJ2-3; no clear D gene. Trimming stripped 5 bases from V and 4 bases from J, with 7 bases between. CDR3 length: 12 amino acids. From germline, CDR1 is MNHEY and CDR2 SMNVEV (reference sequence). Here the CDR3 reads CASSPPADTQYF. CDR3 DNA sequence: TGTGCCAGCAGTCCCCCCGCAGATACGCAGTATTTT.

A single count supports this clone. This chain uses TRBV27 with TRBJ1-5; D perhaps matches TRBD1 (6 bases). CDR1 is MNHEY, CDR2 SMNVEV, per germline (reference sequence). The CDR3 contains 14 residues. Trimming removed 9 bases from V and 0 bases from J, with 12 bases in between. This chain's CDR3 is CASSDRISNQPQHF. CDR3 nucleotides: TGTGCCAGTTCGGACAGAATTAGCAATCAGCCCCAGCATTTT.

The rearrangement joins TRBV6-1 to TRBJ2-7; no clear D. The V end was cut by 4 bases, the J end by 2 bases, with 9 bases between. CDR3 length: 13 residues. The germline V gene has CDR1 MNHNS and CDR2 SASEGT. CDR3: CASSGTTPYEQYF. The CDR3 DNA is TGTGCCAGCAGTGGGACGACACCCTACGAGCAGTACTTC.

V usage is TRBV29-1 and J usage is TRBJ2-4; maybe TRBD2 (7 bases). The CDR3 has 15 residues. Per germline, CDR1 SQVTM and CDR2 ANQGSEA. Trimming removed 5 bases at V and 6 bases at J, with 20 bases between. The CDR3 nucleotides read TGCAGCGTTCCCTCCTTCAGAGGGGGGGGAAACATTCAGTACTTC. It codes for CSVPSFRGGGNIQYF.

The V call is TRBV11-2, the J call TRBJ1-2; D remains ambiguous. The germline V and J ends were trimmed by 0 bases and 0 bases, with 11 bases remaining between them. The CDR3 consists of 16 residues. The V gene's germline CDR1 is SGHAT and CDR2 FQNNGV. CDR3 DNA sequence: TGTGCCAGCAGCTTAGATTATGGCTCTCCTAACTATGGCTACACCTTC. Protein product: CASSLDYGSPNYGYTF.

The chain is built from TRBV11-2 and TRBJ1-2; 7 bases line up with TRBD1. With V trimmed by 0 bases and J by 5 bases, 12 bases remained unmatched. CDR1 is SGHAT, CDR2 FQNNGV, per germline. The CDR3 covers 17 residues. The CDR3 nucleotides read TGTGCCAGCAGCTTAGACCTTTCCTTGGGGGACAGTTATGGCTACACCTTC. Amino acid sequence: CASSLDLSLGDSYGYTF.

The gene calls are TRBV5-1 and TRBJ2-7, with 14 bases identical to TRBD2. CDR3 length: 17 amino acids. Germline V gene lookup returns CDR1 SGHRS and CDR2 YFSETQ. V lost 4 bases to trimming and J lost 5 bases; unmatched junction nucleotides: 11. Here the CDR3 reads CASSLRLAGGPINEQYF. The CDR3 bases are TGCGCCAGCAGCCTACGACTAGCGGGAGGGCCCATCAACGAGCAGTACTTC.

This chain uses TRBV27 with TRBJ2-1, with no clear D. V lost 4 bases and J 0 bases, leaving 13 bases between the germline ends. The CDR3 length is 16 residues. Germline V gene lookup returns CDR1 MNHEY and CDR2 SMNVEV (reference sequence). CDR3 nucleotide sequence: TGTGCCAGCAGTTCTCAAATTGCCTCCTCCTACAATGAGCAGTTCTTC. Its protein is CASSSQIASSYNEQFF.

The chain is built from TRBV27 and TRBJ2-2; D not certain. The V end lost 4 bases, the J end lost 3 bases, and 9 bases lay between the germline ends. The CDR3 loop spans 14 amino acids. CDR1 and CDR2 (germline): MNHEY, SMNVEV (reference sequence). The CDR3 here is CASSWRGDTGELFF. CDR3 DNA sequence: TGTGCCAGCAGTTGGAGAGGCGACACCGGGGAGCTGTTTTTT.

The gene calls are TRBV19 and TRBJ1-5, with D hard to call. This CDR3 spans 12 amino acids. Per germline, CDR1 LNHDA and CDR2 SQIVND (reference sequence). The ends were cut back, 3 bases at V and 9 bases at J, with 9 bases in the middle. The CDR3 is CASSIKVGPQHF. DNA of the CDR3: TGTGCCAGTAGTATTAAAGTTGGGCCCCAGCATTTT.

Regarding this clone: One end of the junction varies from germline; a read error may be responsible. The CDR3 DNA reads TGTGCCAATAGTCTGACAGGCGAACAGCCCCAGCATTTT. This encodes CANSLTGEQPQHF. This chain joins TRBV19 and TRBJ1-5, with a tentative D call TRBD1 (6 bases). The CDR3 sequence is 13 residues long. In germline, CDR1 is LNHDA, CDR2 SQIVND (reference sequence).

J is TRBJ2-7 and V is TRBV13, with D unclear. The CDR3 length is 14 residues. Trimming removed 3 bases at V and 0 bases at J, with 9 bases between. Germline V gene lookup returns CDR1 PRHDT and CDR2 FYEKMQ (reference sequence). The CDR3 nucleotides are TGTGCCAGCAGCTTTCCAGGAAACTCCTACGAGCAGTACTTC. This translates into CASSFPGNSYEQYF.

The V call is TRBV2, the J call TRBJ2-7; tentative D call: TRBD2 (6 bases). Per germline, CDR1 SNHLY and CDR2 FYNNEI. The CDR3 loop spans 13 amino acids. The CDR3: CAWGLRSSYEQYF. CDR3 DNA: TGTGCATGGGGACTCAGATCCTCCTACGAGCAGTACTTC.

The chain joins TRBV28 to TRBJ2-5, with D possibly TRBD2 on 5 matching bases. V gave up 6 bases and J gave up 7 bases, with 6 bases separating them. This CDR3 has 10 residues. Germline lookup yields CDR1 MDHEN and CDR2 SYDVKM. In DNA form, the CDR3 reads TGTGCCAGCAGCGAGGGGACCCAGTACTTC. Translation gives CASSEGTQYF. Full variable domain (rest looked up from reference TRBV28 and TRBJ2-5): DVKVTQSSRYLVKRTGEKVFLECVQDMDHENMFWYRQDPGLGLRLIYFSYDVKMKEKGDIPEGYSVSREKKERFSLILESASTNQTSMYLCASSEGTQYFGPGTRLLVL.

CDR3: CATSRPETVRQPQHF. Here the CDR3 DNA reads TGTGCCACCAGCAGACCTGAGACAGTTCGTCAGCCCCAGCATTTT. The V and J genes are TRBV15 and TRBJ1-5, with a possible D match to TRBD1 (5 bases). CDR3 size: 15 residues. Germline loops: CDR1 LNHNV, CDR2 YYDKDF (reference sequence). The germline V and J ends were trimmed by 2 bases and 6 bases, with 14 bases remaining between them.